The 18 T cell receptor beta chains given below trace back to one sample, sequenced in a study of control samples from healthy donors and cancer patients. Only in-frame clones appear in the TCRdb table, and some are missing; sequencing was by immunoSEQ multiplex PCR. The data show some 120,000 clones, with roughly 90% seen just once and almost 40% held by the top ten. Sequencing was performed on blood. The receptor set was obtained from a man aged 50-60 years in good health.

V gene TRBV19 combines with J gene TRBJ2-3; 8 bases map to TRBD2. The CDR3 is 14 amino acids. In germline, CDR1 is LNHDA, CDR2 SQIVND (reference sequence). V shed 7 bases, J shed 5 bases, and the junction held 8 bases outside the gene matches. DNA for the CDR3: TGTGCCAGTACCCCCTCGGGGGGGAGAGATACGCAGTATTTT. It specifies CASTPSGGRDTQYF.

The chain uses TRBV7-9 and TRBJ2-3; the D call may be TRBD1 or TRBD2 (5 bases each). The V gene's germline CDR1 is SEHNR and CDR2 FQNEAQ (reference sequence). Trimming removed 3 bases from V and 1 base from J, with 5 bases in between. The CDR3 consists of 13 residues. CDR3: CASSLGGTDTQYF. Written as DNA, the CDR3 is TGTGCCAGCAGCTTGGGGGGCACAGATACGCAGTATTTT. The full variable domain, completed using reference TRBV7-9 and TRBJ2-3, is DTGVSQNPRHKITKRGQNVTFRCDPISEHNRLYWYRQTLGQGPEFLTYFQNEAQLEKSRLLSDRFSAERPKGSFSTLEIQRTEQGDSAMYLCASSLGGTDTQYFGPGTRLTVL.

The gene calls are TRBV6-2 or TRBV6-3 and TRBJ1-1; D gene unclear. Germline CDR1 and CDR2: MNHEY and SVGEGT. The V end was cut by 2 bases, the J end by 3 bases, with 7 bases between. The CDR3 spans 13 residues. The CDR3 loop reads CASSYGGYTEAFF. The DNA of the CDR3 is TGTGCCAGCAGTTACGGAGGCTACACTGAAGCTTTCTTT.

The CDR3 is CASSESTGNTEAFF. In DNA, the CDR3 is TGCGCCAGCAGTGAGTCGACAGGGAACACTGAAGCTTTCTTT. The J gene is TRBJ1-1, the V gene TRBV10-2; the D gene is possibly TRBD1 (6 bases). Germline CDR1 WSHSY, CDR2 SAAADI. V was shortened by 0 bases and J by 1 base, with 6 bases between the two germline ends. The CDR3 is 14 amino acids.

The gene calls are TRBV7-2 and TRBJ2-2, with 10 bases fitting TRBD2. The junction had 8 bases not matched to a gene; V was cut back by 0 bases and J by 7 bases. The germline V gene encodes CDR1 SGHTA and CDR2 FQGNSA. The CDR3 has 17 residues. The CDR3 DNA sequence: TGTGCCAGCAGCTTAGCTAGGCTAGCGGGGGAGAACGGGGAGCTGTTTTTT. This translates into CASSLARLAGENGELFF.

The DNA of the CDR3 is TGTGCCAGCAGACCGGGACAGGTCCCTGAAGCTTTCTTT. Protein: CASRPGQVPEAFF. V usage is TRBV12-3 or TRBV12-4 and J usage is TRBJ1-1; TRBD1 matches at 8 bases. This CDR3 comprises 13 residues. After removal of 6 bases from V and 6 bases from J, the junction contained 6 bases not matched to a gene.

The sample holds one count of this clone. This chain links TRBV11-3 with TRBJ1-1; TRBD1 matches at 7 bases. Germline-derived CDR1 and CDR2 are SGHNT and YENEEA. V was clipped by 5 bases and J by 7 bases; unmatched bases: 7. The length of the CDR3 is 13 residues. CDR3: CASSRQGSSEAFF. Here the CDR3 DNA reads TGTGCCAGCAGCCGACAGGGTTCTAGTGAAGCTTTCTTT.

The chain joins TRBV3-1 (or the pseudogene TRBV3-2) to TRBJ1-1; possible D gene TRBD1, 6 bases. Looked up from germline, CDR1 is LGHDT and CDR2 is YNNKEL (reference sequence). The CDR3 is 15 amino acids. V shed 0 bases and J shed 5 bases, with 13 bases lying between them. CDR3: CASSQDRGRRTEAFF. In nucleotides, the CDR3 is TGTGCCAGCAGCCAAGATAGGGGGAGGCGGACTGAAGCTTTCTTT.

This clone was seen just once. This chain connects TRBV5-6 to TRBJ1-1; the D is unclear. Germline lookup yields CDR1 SGHDT and CDR2 YYEEEE. This CDR3 region has 13 residues. Trimming removed 1 base at V and 2 bases at J, with 6 bases between. This chain's CDR3 is CASSLIGNTEAFF. The CDR3 DNA reads as TGTGCCAGCAGCTTGATAGGTAACACTGAAGCTTTCTTT.

The genes are TRBV24-1 and TRBJ1-4, with D possibly matching TRBD1 (5 bases). Germline V gene sequence: CDR1 KGHDR, CDR2 SFDVKD. The CDR3 loop spans 17 amino acids. The ends were cut back, 1 base at V and 0 bases at J, with 11 bases in the middle. DNA for the CDR3: TGTGCCACCAGTGATTTAAGAGGGGTTGCAACTAATGAAAAACTGTTTTTT. Its translation: CATSDLRGVATNEKLFF.

Worth noting for this clone: Additional DNA sequences in this sample encode the identical CDR3. The chain joins TRBV11-2 to TRBJ1-2; D gene ambiguous. Germline CDR1 is SGHAT and CDR2 is FQNNGV. The CDR3 runs to 12 residues. Trimming shortened V by 1 base and J by 4 bases, and 4 bases separated the two germline ends. The CDR3, as DNA: TGTGCCAGCAGCTTAGGAATCTATGGCTACACCTTC. It codes for CASSLGIYGYTF.

The chain is built from TRBV21-1 and TRBJ2-3. TRBV21-1 is assigned pseudogene status. The CDR3 has 13 amino acids. The CDR3 coding sequence is TGTGCCAGCAGCAAATCGATGCCAGATACGCAGTATTTT. It yields the protein CASSKSMPDTQYF.

The chain combines TRBV19 with TRBJ1-2, with TRBD1 identical over 8 bases. Germline assignment: CDR1 LNHDA and CDR2 SQIVND (reference sequence). CDR3 size: 12 residues. V lost 11 bases to trimming and J lost 2 bases; unmatched junction nucleotides: 4. CDR3 sequence: CAGRDRNYGYTF. The CDR3 region has the DNA TGTGCCGGACGGGACAGGAACTATGGCTACACCTTC. The whole variable domain, remainder taken from reference TRBV19 and TRBJ1-2, is DGGITQSPKYLFRKEGQNVTLSCEQNLNHDAMYWYRQDPGQGLRLIYYSQIVNDFQKGDIAEGYSVSREKKESFPLTVTSAQKNPTAFYLCAGRDRNYGYTFGSGTRLTVV.

To note about this clone: Within the sample, other DNA sequences also encode this same CDR3. The chain joins TRBV7-6 to TRBJ2-7; 9 bases align to TRBD1. CDR1 and CDR2 (germline): SGHVS, FNYEAQ. CDR3 length equals 16 residues. The V gene end was trimmed by 2 bases and the J gene end by 0 bases; junction bases not matched to a gene: 5. CDR3: CASSLTGGLSSYEQYF. The CDR3 DNA sequence: TGTGCCAGCAGCTTAACAGGGGGCCTCAGCTCCTACGAGCAGTACTTC.

This sequence joins TRBV30 and TRBJ2-7; a weak D match, TRBD1 (6 bases). CDR1 and CDR2 (germline): GTSNPN, SVGIG (reference sequence). V lost 2 bases to trimming and J lost 0 bases, with 17 bases between them. The CDR3 contains 16 residues. The CDR3 bases are TGTGCCTGGAGTCCTCAAACAGGGAAAAGCTCCTACGAGCAGTACTTC. Its translation: CAWSPQTGKSSYEQYF.

The chain couples TRBV15 to TRBJ1-5, with a weak D call TRBD1 (5 bases). This CDR3 spans 14 amino acids. V was shortened by 5 bases and J by 11 bases, with 19 bases between the two germline ends. From germline, CDR1 is LNHNV and CDR2 YYDKDF (reference sequence). The CDR3 sequence: CATSGGNFQPAQHF. The CDR3 bases are TGTGCCACCAGCGGGGGGAATTTCCAACCAGCCCAGCATTTT.

A few counts support this clone. The chain is built from TRBV7-9 and TRBJ2-7, with D possibly matching TRBD1 (6 bases). In germline, CDR1 is SEHNR, CDR2 FQNEAQ (reference sequence). The CDR3 is 14 amino acids. V gave up 4 bases and J gave up 1 base, with 11 bases separating them. CDR3 DNA sequence: TGTGCCAGCAGCTCCGGGACACAATCCTACGAGCAGTACTTC. Residues: CASSSGTQSYEQYF.

This clone was seen only a few times. The J gene is TRBJ1-4, the V gene TRBV4-1; tentatively, D is TRBD1 (5 bases). The CDR3 is 12 residues long. With 3 bases removed from V and 14 bases from J, the gap between germline ends came to 13 bases. The V gene's germline CDR1 is MGHRA and CDR2 YSYEKL. The CDR3 loop reads CASSQVGGVLFF. CDR3 nucleotide sequence: TGCGCCAGCAGCCAGGTGGGGGGAGTTCTGTTTTTT.